The clone carrying this T cell receptor (beta chain) turned up a few times. TCRdb re-called clones via MiXCR from the PCR reads. This repertoire shows more than 13,000 clones, about 22% found once; its top ten account for roughly 8%. Every patient underwent thyroid surgery untreated. The entry originates in a study of metastatic and nonmetastatic thyroid tumors. About the research overall: Repertoires were compared across blood and tumor or nodule tissue from malignant and benign thyroid patients.

With 6 bases removed from V and 9 bases from J, the gap between germline ends came to 12 bases. There are 12 residues in the CDR3. Germline V CDR1 and CDR2: MNHNS, SASEGT. Sequencing input: blood. The genes are TRBV6-1 and TRBJ1-3; D unresolved. This receptor was obtained from a female donor with papillary thyroid cancer or a benign thyroid nodule (not recorded which). Some clones in this sample may be carry-over from other donors' samples. The CDR3 here is CASSELPVTIYF. CDR3 nucleotides: TGTGCCAGCAGCGAACTCCCCGTCACCATATATTTT.